These T cell receptor beta chains were read from a single sample in a study of shared clonotypes between healthy human individuals. Repertoires were generated with immunoSEQ multiplex PCR, while TCRdb's copy carries only in-frame clones and drops some. The repertoire includes under 1,900,000 clones, less than 99% of them detected once, and about 0.4% sits in the top ten. Sequencing was done on a sample of naive CD4+ T cells sorted from blood. All receptors derive from a man younger than 45 in good health. Each CDR3 is given with its conserved first and last residue. D genes are given only for firm matches. Size is stated for part of the rows, as once, few or many counts, or as a class when the clone is expanded.

>TRBJ2-7|once|TRBV14|TRBD2
TGTGCCAGCAGCCAAAAAAGAAAAAGACTAGCGGGAGGCCTTAGCTCCTACGAGCAGTACTTC
CASSQKRKRLAGGLSSYEQYF
>TRBJ2-7|.|TRBV7-2|TRBD2
TGTGCCAGCAGCTTAGTTTCACTAGCGGGAGGAGGCGACTTC
CASSLVSLAGGGDF
>TRBJ2-7|.|TRBV15|.
TGTGCCACCAGCGTAGGCTCGGCCTACGAGCAGTACTTC
CATSVGSAYEQYF
>TRBJ2-3|once|TRBV7-9|.
TGTGCCAGCAGCTCGGGACTTCTCACAGATACGCAGTATTTT
CASSSGLLTDTQYF
>TRBJ2-3|.|TRBV6-5|.
TGTGCCAGCAGTTACTTGTCTGTACCCACCCGGACGGCGCAGTATTTT
CASSYLSVPTRTAQYF
>TRBJ2-4|.|TRBV5-4|.
TGTGCCAGCAGCCAGCAGAACCTTCAAGGGGCCAAAAACATTCAGTACTTC
CASSQQNLQGAKNIQYF
>TRBJ2-5|once|TRBV19|TRBD2
TGTGCCAGTAGTATAGGCCTAGCGGGAGGGTACCAAGAGACCCAGTACTTC
CASSIGLAGGYQETQYF
>TRBJ2-2|.|TRBV4-1|TRBD1
TGCGCCAGCAGCCAAGGACAGGGAACGAACACCGGGGAGCTGTTTTTT
CASSQGQGTNTGELFF
>TRBJ2-3|once|TRBV5-6|.
TGTGCCAGCAGCTTGACCGGCACAGATACGCAGTATTTT
CASSLTGTDTQYF
>TRBJ1-1|.|TRBV5-1|TRBD1
TGCGCCAGCACGGAGGGGGCGACGAACACTGAAGCTTTCTTT
CASTEGATNTEAFF
>TRBJ2-7|.|TRBV19|TRBD1
TGTGCCAGTAGTCACCGGGACAGGGGGAGCTACGAGCAGTACTTC
CASSHRDRGSYEQYF
>TRBJ2-7|.|TRBV18|TRBD1
TGTGCCAGCTCCCTCACTTTGGATAGGGGGCGGGAGCAGTACTTC
CASSLTLDRGREQYF
>TRBJ2-3|.|TRBV7-3|.
TGTGCCAGCAGTCGTCTCAACTTGAGAACAGATACGCAGTATTTT
CASSRLNLRTDTQYF
>TRBJ1-2|.|TRBV28|.
TGTGCCAGCCGATCCCCGGGGAGGGCGGATGGCTACACCTTC
CASRSPGRADGYTF
>TRBJ2-7|once|TRBV30|.
TGTGCCTGGAGTGCCCTTAGAACCTACGAGCAGTACTTC
CAWSALRTYEQYF
>TRBJ2-7|.|TRBV29-1|TRBD2
TGCAGCGCGCGTGGGGCGGGAGGCCTCACCTACGAGCAGTACTTC
CSARGAGGLTYEQYF
>TRBJ1-1|.|TRBV11-2|TRBD1
TGTGCCAGCAGCTTAATGACAGGGTACACTGAAGCTTTCTTT
CASSLMTGYTEAFF
>TRBJ2-7|.|TRBV21-1|.
TGTGCCAGCAGCAAAGTGCAAGGTAGCGGAAGGGACGAGCAGTACTTC
CASSKVQGSGRDEQYF
>TRBJ2-1|.|TRBV7-2|.
TGTGCCAGCAGCTTACTAGCCGACTCCTACAATGAGCAGTTCTTC
CASSLLADSYNEQFF
>TRBJ2-2|.|TRBV18|.
TGTGCCAGCTCACCGGCCGGGGAGCTGTTTTTT
CASSPAGELFF
>TRBJ2-1|.|TRBV2|TRBD2
TGTGCCAGCAGTGAAGTGGGACTAGAGTCAAATGAGCAGTTCTTC
CASSEVGLESNEQFF
>TRBJ2-7|.|TRBV6-1|.
TGTGCCAGCAGTGAAGGATTGAGGGACTACGAGCAGTACTTC
CASSEGLRDYEQYF
>TRBJ2-7|.|TRBV20-1|.
TGCAGTGCTAGAGAGTTCGAGCAGTACTTC
CSAREFEQYF
>TRBJ2-1|.|TRBV5-5|TRBD2
TGTGCCAGCGCAGCAGGCCTAGCGGGTTCCTACAATGAGCAGTTCTTC
CASAAGLAGSYNEQFF
>TRBJ2-2|.|TRBV11-2|TRBD2
TGTGCCAGCAGCCCCCGGCTAGCGGGAGGTACCGGGGAGCTGTTTTTT
CASSPRLAGGTGELFF
>TRBJ2-7|.|TRBV29-1|TRBD1
TGCAGCGTAAGGGACAGATCCTACGAGCAGTACTTC
CSVRDRSYEQYF
>TRBJ2-7|.|TRBV28|.
TGTGCCGCAGGTGGGGGCGCCACCTACGAGCAGTACTTC
CAAGGGATYEQYF
>TRBJ1-3|.|TRBV6-5|.
TGTGCCAGCAGAAAACAGATCTCTGGAAACACCATATATTTT
CASRKQISGNTIYF
>TRBJ2-7|once|TRBV18|.
TGTGCCAGCTCACCACCTAGCTCGGTCTACGAGCAGTACTTC
CASSPPSSVYEQYF
>TRBJ2-1|.|TRBV27|TRBD2
TGTGCCAGTAAAATAGCGGGCCCCGGGGGTGAGCAGTTCTTC
CASKIAGPGGEQFF
>TRBJ1-5|once|TRBV19|TRBD1
TGTGCCAGTAGTATCACGCAGGGACAGCCTAATCAGCCCCAGCATTTT
CASSITQGQPNQPQHF
>TRBJ1-5|.|TRBV7-2|.
TGTGCCAGCAGTCGGACAGGCAATCAGCCCCAGCATTTT
CASSRTGNQPQHF
>TRBJ2-7|.|TRBV27|.
TGTGCCAGCAGTTCTCCTCTTCGGGGGAAGGGTTACGAGCAGTACTTC
CASSSPLRGKGYEQYF
>TRBJ1-1|.|TRBV6-6|.
TGTGCCAGCGACCGCCGGGGGGCGAACACTGAAGCTTTCTTT
CASDRRGANTEAFF
>TRBJ2-7|.|TRBV11-1|TRBD1
TGTGCCAGCGAACAGGGGAATACCTACGAGCAGTACTTC
CASEQGNTYEQYF
>TRBJ2-1|.|TRBV11-2|TRBD1
TGTGCCAGCAGCTTAGTGGGACAGGGGGCCAATGAGCAGTTCTTC
CASSLVGQGANEQFF
>TRBJ2-2|.|TRBV15|.
TGTGCCACCAGCTTCCGGGAGATTTCCATCGGCGGGGAGCTGTTTTTT
CATSFREISIGGELFF
>TRBJ2-1|.|TRBV5-6|TRBD2
TGTGCCAGCAGCTACCGGGAGGTTTATTATGAGCAGTTCTTC
CASSYREVYYEQFF
>TRBJ1-1|.|TRBV5-1|TRBD1
TGCGCCAGCAGCTTTTTAGACAGGGGCACTGAAGCTTTCTTT
CASSFLDRGTEAFF
>TRBJ1-3|.|TRBV5-1|TRBD1
TGCGCCAGCAGCTCAGGACAGGGCGGTGGTGGAAACACCATATATTTT
CASSSGQGGGGNTIYF
>TRBJ2-3|once|TRBV18|.
TGTGCCAGCTCGGGGACCGACACAGATACGCAGTATTTT
CASSGTDTDTQYF
>TRBJ1-1|.|TRBV7-2|TRBD1
TGTGCCAGCAGCGAAGGACAGGTGAACACTGAAGCTTTCTTT
CASSEGQVNTEAFF
>TRBJ2-7|.|TRBV19|.
TGTGCCAGTATAGGGAGCTCCTACGAGCAGTACTTC
CASIGSSYEQYF
>TRBJ1-4|.|TRBV7-9|.
TGTGCCAGCGGATTTTGGGCTAATGAAAAACTGTTTTTT
CASGFWANEKLFF
>TRBJ1-4|once|TRBV5-4|.
TGTGCCAGCAGCTTGACGGGGGGCCTCAATGAAAAACTGTTTTTT
CASSLTGGLNEKLFF
>TRBJ2-1|.|TRBV18|TRBD2
TGTGCCAGCTCCTTGAAGCGGGAGGTGTACAATGAGCAGTTCTTC
CASSLKREVYNEQFF
>TRBJ2-1|.|TRBV7-6|TRBD2
TGTGCCAGCAGCCCCGGCACTAGCGGGAGGGCGGGCGCAAATGAGCAGTTCTTC
CASSPGTSGRAGANEQFF
>TRBJ2-5|.|TRBV4-1|TRBD2
TGCGCCAGCAGCCCTTGGACTAGCGGGAGGACCGGCGAGACCCAGTACTTC
CASSPWTSGRTGETQYF
>TRBJ1-5|.|TRBV2|.
TGTGCCAGCAGTCTGGACAGTTCCAGCAATCAGCCCCAGCATTTT
CASSLDSSSNQPQHF
>TRBJ2-7|few|TRBV28|.
TGTGCCAGCAGTCCGGGACCAACCTACGAGCAGTACTTC
CASSPGPTYEQYF
>TRBJ2-7|.|TRBV27|.
TGTGCCAGCAGTCGGACAGCGAGCTCCTACGAGCAGTACTTC
CASSRTASSYEQYF
>TRBJ1-1|once|TRBV5-1|TRBD1
TGCGCCAGCATCCCAGGGGGGCCGAACACTGAAGCTTTCTTT
CASIPGGPNTEAFF
>TRBJ1-4|.|TRBV5-1|.
TGCGCCAGCAGCTCTCTGGCTAATGAAAAACTGTTTTTT
CASSSLANEKLFF
>TRBJ2-5|.|TRBV4-3|.
TGCGCCAGCAGCCAAGAGACCGGGAGAGGGGAGACCCAGTACTTC
CASSQETGRGETQYF
>TRBJ2-5|.|TRBV19|.
TGTGCCAGTCAATCCCCCGGCAGGGTTAAGACCCAGTACTTC
CASQSPGRVKTQYF